This entry lists 16 T cell receptor beta chains sequenced from one sample in a study of T cells in Graves' hyperthyroidism and ophthalmopathy. The TCR beta CDR3 regions underwent amplification using RNA transcripts as the source. Using the HTBI primer set, a first-round RT-PCR was run on the TCR CDR3. TCRdb fed the multiplex PCR reads into MiXCR, producing one record per CDR3 protein. The table includes hundreds of thousands of distinct CDR3 sequences, 35% detected once. What was sequenced was blood. The source is a woman aged 40 to 50 with Graves' hyperthyroidism.

This clonotype appeared a few times. The chain joins TRBV12-3 or TRBV12-4 to TRBJ1-2; TRBD1 matches 9 bases. V was pared by 7 bases and J by 5 bases, with 5 bases of the junction left unmatched. This CDR3 is 13 amino acids long. CDR3 protein: CASNRGLGYGYTF. CDR3 bases: TGTGCCAGCAACAGGGGGCTGGGGTATGGCTACACCTTC.

This clonotype was detected ten times or more. The chain uses TRBV29-1 and TRBJ1-1; 8 nucleotides agree with TRBD1. Germline CDR1 SQVTM, CDR2 ANQGSEA. The CDR3 consists of 10 residues. V gave up 6 bases and J gave up 6 bases; unmatched junction bases: 0. DNA of the CDR3: TGCAGCGTGGACAGGGCTGAAGCTTTCTTT. This encodes CSVDRAEAFF.

Of note for this clonotype: Mismatch with germline at one junction end may stem from a read error. This chain joins TRBV24-1 and TRBJ2-3; D uncertain. Germline assignment: CDR1 KGHDR and CDR2 SFDVKD. CDR3 length equals 14 residues. CDR3 loop: CATSDLGAPDTQYF. CDR3 in DNA: TGTGCCACTAGTGATTTAGGCGCTCCAGATACGCAGTATTTT.

In this sample, this clonotype turned up a few times. The rearrangement links TRBV7-2 to TRBJ1-2; D is possibly TRBD1 (5 bases). V lost 5 bases to trimming and J lost 8 bases, with 24 bases between them. The CDR3 loop spans 16 amino acids. In germline, CDR1 is SGHTA, CDR2 FQGNSA. The CDR3, as DNA: TGTGCCAGCAGCCCAGCCCAGGGATGGGGGTCCGAGGGCTACACCTTC. Translation: CASSPAQGWGSEGYTF.

This clonotype appeared a few times. The chain joins TRBV6-5 to TRBJ2-7, with a possible D match to TRBD1 (5 bases). V was trimmed by 5 bases and J by 3 bases, leaving 17 bases between them. CDR3 length equals 15 residues. The germline V gene has CDR1 MNHEY and CDR2 SVGAGI. The CDR3 DNA sequence: TGTGCCAGCAGTGAAGAGCGCAGGGCCATCTACGAGCAGTACTTC. Translating it yields CASSEERRAIYEQYF.

This clonotype was counted between two and nine times. The J gene is TRBJ1-6, the V gene TRBV4-2; no clear D gene. V shed 0 bases and J shed 7 bases, with 19 bases lying between them. Germline-derived CDR1 and CDR2 are LGHNA and YNFKEQ. CDR3 size: 18 residues. The CDR3 coding sequence is TGTGCCAGCAGCCAAGATTCGGGTTATTTGGGGAAAAATTCACCCCTCCACTTT. This translates into CASSQDSGYLGKNSPLHF.

This clonotype was recorded at least ten times. J is TRBJ1-1 and V is TRBV7-8; D unclear. V lost 3 bases and J lost 0, with 14 bases in between. Germline lookup yields CDR1 SGHVS and CDR2 FQNEAQ. The CDR3 has 16 residues. This chain's CDR3 is CASSFSWWPMNTEAFF. The CDR3 nucleotides read TGTGCCAGCAGCTTCAGTTGGTGGCCGATGAACACTGAAGCTTTCTTT.

This clonotype was seen a handful of times. The V gene is TRBV6-1, the J gene TRBJ1-5; D unresolved. The CDR3 spans 15 residues. The germline CDR1 and CDR2 sequences are MNHNS and SASEGT. The ends were cut back, 5 bases at V and 4 bases at J, with 15 bases in the middle. The CDR3 coding sequence is TGTGCCAGCAGTTCAACGTGGAGGGAGAATCAGCCCCAGCATTTT. Its protein is CASSSTWRENQPQHF.

This clonotype came up many times. The chain has TRBV7-8 and TRBJ2-5; 8 bases align to TRBD2. CDR1 SGHVS and CDR2 FQNEAQ come from the germline V gene. The CDR3 is made up of 15 amino acids. With V trimmed by 3 bases and J by 5 bases, 8 bases remained unmatched. The CDR3, as DNA: TGTGCCAGCAGCTTGAACGGGGGGGCTGTTGAGACCCAGTACTTC. This gives the protein CASSLNGGAVETQYF.

The gene calls are TRBV10-3 and TRBJ1-2; 7 bases are a match to TRBD1. After removal of 10 bases from V and 8 bases from J, the junction contained 16 bases not matched to a gene. There are 14 residues in the CDR3. Germline V gives CDR1 ENHRY, CDR2 SYGVKD. CDR3 DNA: TGTGCCAGTAGCAGGAACAGGGGTACAGTCGGCTACACCTTC. Its protein product is CASSRNRGTVGYTF.

The chain has TRBV13 and TRBJ2-2; no definite D call. The ends were cut back, 6 bases at V and 5 bases at J, with 13 bases in the middle. CDR1 PRHDT and CDR2 FYEKMQ come from the germline V gene (reference sequence). This CDR3 is built from 14 residues. The CDR3 loop is CASRSISETGELFF. CDR3 nucleotides: TGTGCCAGCAGGAGTATCAGTGAGACCGGGGAGCTGTTTTTT.

For this clonotype: A much larger clone lies one base from this, so it may be a read error. V gene TRBV10-3 combines with J gene TRBJ1-4; D may be TRBD1 (5 bases). The CDR3 loop spans 13 amino acids. Trimming cost V 5 bases and J 10 bases, with 14 bases left between them. Per germline, CDR1 ENHRY and CDR2 SYGVKD. In DNA, the CDR3 is TGTGCCATCAGTCGAACTTGGAGGGGAAAACTGTTTTTT. Encoded protein: CAISRTWRGKLFF.

On this clonotype itself: A read error is possible here, since a much larger clone lies one base away. The genes are TRBV20-1 and TRBJ1-4; perhaps TRBD1 as D (5 bases). Germline CDR1 is DFQATT and CDR2 is SNEGSKA (reference sequence). This CDR3 comprises 13 residues. V was pared by 5 bases and J by 7 bases, with 14 bases between. This chain's CDR3 is CSARPGRGEKLFF. For the CDR3, the DNA is TGCAGTGCTCGGCCGGGTAGGGGTGAAAAACTGTTTTTT.

A remark on this clonotype: A much larger clone differs from this one at a single base, so this may be a read error. This chain connects TRBV20-1 to TRBJ1-4, with D perhaps matching TRBD1 (5 bases). Germline lookup yields CDR1 DFQATT and CDR2 SNEGSKA (reference sequence). The CDR3 totals 11 residues. The CDR3: CSAGETGTLFF. The DNA of the CDR3 is TGCAGTGCTGGAGAAACTGGGACGCTGTTTTTT.

This clonotype was observed a handful of times. The chain couples TRBV6-5 to TRBJ1-4; a possible D gene is TRBD1 (6 bases). The CDR3 totals 15 residues. CDR1 is MNHEY and CDR2 is SVGAGI in the germline V gene. Trimming removed 10 bases from V and 4 bases from J, with 19 bases in between. The CDR3 loop is CAIVGPGAINEKLFF. CDR3 nucleotides: TGTGCCATCGTAGGTCCAGGGGCGATTAATGAAAAACTGTTTTTT.

This clonotype has a handful of counts. V usage is TRBV4-3 and J usage is TRBJ2-7, with D tentatively TRBD1 (5 bases). Near its end, the DNA agrees better with TRBJ2-5, so the J call may be wrong. Germline CDR1 reads LGHNA; CDR2 reads YSLEER. The CDR3 contains 17 residues. Written as DNA, the CDR3 is TGCGCCAGCAGCCAAGAGTGGTTCATCAAGGGGAAAGAGACCCAGTACTTC. Encoded protein: CASSQEWFIKGKETQYF.